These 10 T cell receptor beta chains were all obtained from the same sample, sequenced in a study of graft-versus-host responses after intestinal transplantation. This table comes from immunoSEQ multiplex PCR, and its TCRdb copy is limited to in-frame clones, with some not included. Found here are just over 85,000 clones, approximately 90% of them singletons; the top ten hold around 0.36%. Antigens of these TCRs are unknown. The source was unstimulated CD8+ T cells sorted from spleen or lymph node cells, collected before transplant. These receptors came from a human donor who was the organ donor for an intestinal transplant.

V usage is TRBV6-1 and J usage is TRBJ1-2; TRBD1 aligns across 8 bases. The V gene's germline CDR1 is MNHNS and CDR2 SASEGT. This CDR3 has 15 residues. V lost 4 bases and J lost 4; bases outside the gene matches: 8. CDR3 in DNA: TGTGCCAGCAGTGTAACGACAGGGGTGGGCTATGGCTACACCTTC. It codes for CASSVTTGVGYGYTF.

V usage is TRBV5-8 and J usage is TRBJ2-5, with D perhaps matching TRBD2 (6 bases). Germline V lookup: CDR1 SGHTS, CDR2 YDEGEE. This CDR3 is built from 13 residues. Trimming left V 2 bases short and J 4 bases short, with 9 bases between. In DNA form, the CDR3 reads TGTGCCAGCAGCTTCGGGAGCCCAGAGACCCAGTACTTC. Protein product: CASSFGSPETQYF.

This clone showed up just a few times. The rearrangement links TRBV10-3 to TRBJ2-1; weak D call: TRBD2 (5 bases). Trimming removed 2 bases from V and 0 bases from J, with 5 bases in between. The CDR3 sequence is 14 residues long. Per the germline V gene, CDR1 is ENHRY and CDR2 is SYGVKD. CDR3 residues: CAISEDYSYNEQFF. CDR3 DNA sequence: TGTGCCATCAGTGAGGACTACTCCTACAATGAGCAGTTCTTC.

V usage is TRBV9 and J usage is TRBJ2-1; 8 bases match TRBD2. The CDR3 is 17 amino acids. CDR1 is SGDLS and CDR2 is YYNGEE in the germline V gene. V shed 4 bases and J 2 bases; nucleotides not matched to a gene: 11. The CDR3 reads CASSPRVSGAAYNEQFF. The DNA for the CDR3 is TGTGCCAGCAGCCCGAGGGTTAGCGGGGCCGCCTACAATGAGCAGTTCTTC. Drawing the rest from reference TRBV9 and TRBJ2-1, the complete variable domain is DSGVTQTPKHLITATGQRVTLRCSPRSGDLSVYWYQQSLDQGLQFLIQYYNGEERAKGNILERFSAQQFPDLHSELNLSSLELGDSALYFCASSPRVSGAAYNEQFFGPGTRLTVL.

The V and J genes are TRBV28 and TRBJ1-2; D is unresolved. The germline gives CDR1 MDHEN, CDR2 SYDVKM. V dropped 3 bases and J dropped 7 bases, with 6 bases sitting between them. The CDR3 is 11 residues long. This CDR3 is CASSFGSGYTF. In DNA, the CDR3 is TGTGCCAGCAGTTTCGGGTCTGGCTACACCTTC.

The CDR3 DNA sequence: TGTGCCAGCAGCCAACAGGGGGCGTCCTATGGCTACACCTTC. Translating gives CASSQQGASYGYTF. The rearrangement joins TRBV5-6 to TRBJ1-2; TRBD1 agrees at 9 bases. The V gene's germline CDR1 is SGHDT and CDR2 YYEEEE. Trimming removed 4 bases from V and 4 bases from J; junction bases left unmatched: 5. There are 14 residues in the CDR3.

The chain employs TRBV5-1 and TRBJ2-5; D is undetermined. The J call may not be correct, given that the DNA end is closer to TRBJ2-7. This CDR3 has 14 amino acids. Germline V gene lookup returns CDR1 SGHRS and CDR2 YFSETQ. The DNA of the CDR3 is TGCGCCAGCAGCTTGGGGTGGGCAGAAGGCGAGCAGTACTTC. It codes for CASSLGWAEGEQYF.

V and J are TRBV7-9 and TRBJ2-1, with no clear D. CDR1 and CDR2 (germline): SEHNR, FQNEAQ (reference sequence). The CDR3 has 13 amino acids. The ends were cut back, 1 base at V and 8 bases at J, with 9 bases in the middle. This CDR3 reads CASSLVVLDEQFF. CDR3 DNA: TGTGCCAGCAGCTTAGTAGTGCTGGATGAGCAGTTCTTC.

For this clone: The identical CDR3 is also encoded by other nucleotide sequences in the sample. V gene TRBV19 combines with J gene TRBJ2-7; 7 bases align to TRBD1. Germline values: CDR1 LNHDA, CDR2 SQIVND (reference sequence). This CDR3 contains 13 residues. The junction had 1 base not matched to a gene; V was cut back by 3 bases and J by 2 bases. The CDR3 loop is CASSIGQAYEQYF. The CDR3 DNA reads TGTGCCAGTAGTATCGGACAGGCCTACGAGCAGTACTTC.

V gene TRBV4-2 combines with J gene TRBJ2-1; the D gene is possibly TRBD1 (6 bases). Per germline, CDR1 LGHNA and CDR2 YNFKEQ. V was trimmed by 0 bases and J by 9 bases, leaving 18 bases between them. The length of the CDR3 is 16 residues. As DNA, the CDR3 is TGTGCCAGCAGCCAAGAGGAGACTCCGATACAGGGTGAGCAGTTCTTC. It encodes CASSQEETPIQGEQFF.